The 6 T cell receptor beta chains listed next were all sequenced from one sample in a study of CD8 T cells in ankylosing spondylitis (dated by TCRdb to the late 2010s). Library construction relied on 5' RACE. TCRdb shows the sequencer as Illumina HiSeq 2500. TCRdb took the public reads, trimmed them with fastp at Q25, ran MiXCR for clone calling and kept in-frame beta chains. All rows with the same CDR3 protein become a single entry with the most common DNA and genes. This sample lists 25,000 to 35,000 distinct CDR3 sequences; about 7% were detected once. The ten largest make up roughly a tenth of the sample. The sequencing input was blood, either unsorted or a sorted T cell fraction (not recorded which). The receptor set was obtained from a male donor with ankylosing spondylitis or in good health (not recorded which).

This clonotype was counted ten times or more. This chain uses TRBV7-6 with TRBJ2-1, with D possibly called TRBD1 or TRBD2 (5 bases each). The V end lost 0 bases, the J end lost 9 bases, and 12 bases lay between the germline ends. The germline gives CDR1 SGHVS, CDR2 FNYEAQ. The CDR3 extends over 14 amino acids. This CDR3 reads CASSLAPGRGEQFF. As DNA, the CDR3 is TGTGCCAGCAGCTTAGCCCCGGGAAGGGGTGAGCAGTTCTTC.

This clonotype was seen repeatedly, ten times or more. The CDR3 protein is CASSLALGRDQETQYF. CDR3 nucleotide sequence: TGCGCCAGCAGCTTGGCCCTAGGACGCGACCAAGAGACCCAGTACTTC. The J gene is TRBJ2-5, the V gene TRBV5-1; no clear D gene. V was cut by 0 bases and J by 0 bases, with 12 bases left in between. Germline values: CDR1 SGHRS, CDR2 YFSETQ. The CDR3 is 16 amino acids.

Worth noting for this clonotype: An end of the junction does not agree with germline; a read error may underlie this. The chain combines TRBV7-4 with TRBJ2-3; 7 positions match TRBD2. The V gene's germline CDR1 is SGHVT and CDR2 SQSDAQ. The CDR3 consists of 17 residues. The CDR3 sequence: CACSGRISGDFTDTQYF. Written as DNA, the CDR3 is TGTGCCTGCAGCGGACGGATCAGCGGGGACTTCACAGATACGCAGTATTTT.

This clonotype appeared many times. This rearrangement joins TRBV28 to TRBJ2-1, with D perhaps TRBD2 (6 bases). The CDR3 is made up of 14 amino acids. CDR1 and CDR2 (germline): MDHEN, SYDVKM. V was pared by 6 bases and J by 7 bases, with 16 bases between. CDR3 region: CASSLRRELNEQFF. CDR3 coding DNA: TGTGCCAGCAGCCTGCGACGGGAGCTTAATGAGCAGTTCTTC.

V gene TRBV7-9 combines with J gene TRBJ2-7; 7 bases match TRBD2. The CDR3 totals 15 residues. The trim removed 5 bases at V and 6 bases at J, leaving 13 bases unmatched. CDR1 and CDR2 (germline): SEHNR, FQNEAQ (reference sequence). The CDR3 region is CASSPARETSFEQYF. The CDR3 region has the DNA TGTGCCAGCAGCCCCGCTCGTGAGACTAGCTTCGAGCAGTACTTC.

This clonotype has ten or more counts. V is TRBV6-6 and J is TRBJ1-5; D is unresolved. The CDR3 is 13 residues long. Deletions cut 2 bases from V and 7 bases from J, with 9 bases between. The V gene's germline CDR1 is MNHNY and CDR2 SVGAGI (reference sequence). CDR3 protein: CASSYKQKQPQHF. CDR3 bases: TGTGCCAGCAGTTACAAACAGAAGCAGCCCCAGCATTTT.